This T cell receptor (beta chain) appears in the sequencing data of a study of CD8+ T cells in alopecia areata. About the research overall: Treatment of the treated patients consisted of oral tofacitinib, 5 to 10 mg twice daily. Broader study findings: Clarity of TCR sharing across patients fell short of that in mice, possibly HLA-related. Scalp samples also yield sequences from resident alphabeta T cells of normal skin. Clonality was higher in lesional than normal scalp, especially in alopecia totalis/universalis.

Reverse transcribed after extraction, RNA yielded cDNA as the sequencing template. Using immunoSEQ multiplex PCR, the repertoire was profiled, and TCRdb retains in-frame clones only, with some absent. The sample yields some 200,000 clones, around 50% seen once. J lost 3 bases, V lost 7 bases, and 10 bases had no gene match. From germline, CDR1 is SQVTM and CDR2 ANQGSEA. This CDR3 region has 14 residues. Regarding this clone: What it recognizes is unknown.

This clonotype was obtained from a human donor with alopecia areata. The gene calls are TRBV29-1 and TRBJ2-3; 7 bases match TRBD1. Sequencing used CD4+ T cells sorted from blood, obtained at week 0. The CDR3 nucleotides are TGCAGCGATTGGGACAGCGGAAAAACAGATACGCAGTATTTT. Translating gives CSDWDSGKTDTQYF.